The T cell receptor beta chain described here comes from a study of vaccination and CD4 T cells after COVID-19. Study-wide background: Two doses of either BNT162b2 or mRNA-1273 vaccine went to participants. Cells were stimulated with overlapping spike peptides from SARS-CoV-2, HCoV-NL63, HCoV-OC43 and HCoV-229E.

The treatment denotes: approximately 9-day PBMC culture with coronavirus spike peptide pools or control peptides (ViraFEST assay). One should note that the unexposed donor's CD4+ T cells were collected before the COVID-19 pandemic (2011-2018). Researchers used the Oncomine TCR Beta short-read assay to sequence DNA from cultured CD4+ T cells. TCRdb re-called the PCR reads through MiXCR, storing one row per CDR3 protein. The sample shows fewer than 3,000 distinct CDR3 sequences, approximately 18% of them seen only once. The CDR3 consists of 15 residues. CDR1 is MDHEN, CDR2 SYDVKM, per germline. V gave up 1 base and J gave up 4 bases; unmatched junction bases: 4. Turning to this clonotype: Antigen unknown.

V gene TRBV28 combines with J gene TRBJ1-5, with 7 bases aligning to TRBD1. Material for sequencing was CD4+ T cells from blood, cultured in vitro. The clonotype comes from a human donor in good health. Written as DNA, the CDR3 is TGTGCCAGCAGTTTATCGGGACAGAGAAATCAGCCCCAGCATTTT. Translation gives CASSLSGQRNQPQHF.